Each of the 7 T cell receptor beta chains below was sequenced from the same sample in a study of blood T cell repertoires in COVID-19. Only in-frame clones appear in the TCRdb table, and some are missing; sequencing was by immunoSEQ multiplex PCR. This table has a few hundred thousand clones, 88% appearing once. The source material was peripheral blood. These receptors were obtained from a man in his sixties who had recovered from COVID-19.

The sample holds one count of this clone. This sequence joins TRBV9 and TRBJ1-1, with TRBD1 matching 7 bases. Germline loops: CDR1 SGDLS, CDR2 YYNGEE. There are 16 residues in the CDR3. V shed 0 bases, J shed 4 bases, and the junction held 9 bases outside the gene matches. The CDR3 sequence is CASSVVTGMGGTEAFF. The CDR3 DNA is TGTGCCAGCAGCGTAGTGACAGGGATGGGGGGCACTGAAGCTTTCTTT.

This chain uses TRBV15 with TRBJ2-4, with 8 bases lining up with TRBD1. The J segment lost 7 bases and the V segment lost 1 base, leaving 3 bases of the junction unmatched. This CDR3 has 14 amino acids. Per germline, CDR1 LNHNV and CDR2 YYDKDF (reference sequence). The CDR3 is CATSRVAGGNIQYF. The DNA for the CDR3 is TGTGCCACCAGCAGAGTCGCAGGGGGCAACATTCAGTACTTC.

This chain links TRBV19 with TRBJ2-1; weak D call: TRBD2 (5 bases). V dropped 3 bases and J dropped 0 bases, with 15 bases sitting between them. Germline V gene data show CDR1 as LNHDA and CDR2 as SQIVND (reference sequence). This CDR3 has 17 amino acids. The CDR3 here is CASSIERGMSSYNEQFF. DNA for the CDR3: TGTGCCAGTAGTATCGAGAGAGGGATGAGCTCCTACAATGAGCAGTTCTTC.

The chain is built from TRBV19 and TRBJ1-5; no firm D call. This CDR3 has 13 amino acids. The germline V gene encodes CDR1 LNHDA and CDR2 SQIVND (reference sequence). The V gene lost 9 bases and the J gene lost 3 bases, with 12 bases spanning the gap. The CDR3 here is CASQDITNQPQHF. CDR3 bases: TGTGCCAGCCAAGACATAACCAATCAGCCCCAGCATTTT. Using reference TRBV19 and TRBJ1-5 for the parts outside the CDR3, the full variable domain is DGGITQSPKYLFRKEGQNVTLSCEQNLNHDAMYWYRQDPGQGLRLIYYSQIVNDFQKGDIAEGYSVSREKKESFPLTVTSAQKNPTAFYLCASQDITNQPQHFGDGTRLSIL.

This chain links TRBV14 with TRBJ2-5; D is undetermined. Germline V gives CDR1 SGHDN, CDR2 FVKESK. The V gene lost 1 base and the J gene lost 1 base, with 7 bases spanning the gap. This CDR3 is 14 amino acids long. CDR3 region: CASSQVSSQETQYF. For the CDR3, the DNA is TGTGCCAGCAGCCAAGTTAGTAGCCAAGAGACCCAGTACTTC.

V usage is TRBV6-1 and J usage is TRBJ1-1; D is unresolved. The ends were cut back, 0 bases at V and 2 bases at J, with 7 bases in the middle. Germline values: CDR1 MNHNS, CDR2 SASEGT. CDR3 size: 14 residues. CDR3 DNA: TGTGCCAGCAGTGAAGCAAAAGCCAACACTGAAGCTTTCTTT. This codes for CASSEAKANTEAFF.

The CDR3 sequence: CASSYGLSRGNTIYF. The CDR3, as DNA: TGTGCCAGCAGCTACGGACTCTCCAGAGGAAACACCATATATTTT. The chain links TRBV7-9 to TRBJ1-3; D unresolved. Trimming removed 4 bases at V and 4 bases at J, with 14 bases between. CDR1 SEHNR and CDR2 FQNEAQ come from the germline V gene (reference sequence). The CDR3 extends over 15 amino acids.